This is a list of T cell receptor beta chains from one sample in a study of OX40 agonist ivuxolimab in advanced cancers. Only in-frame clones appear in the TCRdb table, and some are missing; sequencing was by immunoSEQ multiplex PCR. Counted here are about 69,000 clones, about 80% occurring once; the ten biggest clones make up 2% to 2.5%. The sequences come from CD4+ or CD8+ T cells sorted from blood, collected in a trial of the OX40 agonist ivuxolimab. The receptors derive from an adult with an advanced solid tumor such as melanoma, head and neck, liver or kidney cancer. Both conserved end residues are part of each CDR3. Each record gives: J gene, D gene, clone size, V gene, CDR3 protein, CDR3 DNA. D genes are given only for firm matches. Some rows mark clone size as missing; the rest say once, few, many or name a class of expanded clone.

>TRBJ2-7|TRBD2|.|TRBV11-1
CASSLGTSGVYEQYF
TGTGCCAGCAGCTTAGGGACTAGCGGGGTCTACGAGCAGTACTTC
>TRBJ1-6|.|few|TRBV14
CASSPRGRSPLHF
TGTGCCAGCAGTCCAAGGGGTAGATCACCCCTCCACTTT
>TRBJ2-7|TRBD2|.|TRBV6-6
CASSSGLAVYEQYF
TGTGCCAGCAGTTCGGGACTAGCGGTGTACGAGCAGTACTTC
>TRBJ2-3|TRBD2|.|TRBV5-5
CASSFGLAGVEDTQYF
TGTGCCAGCAGCTTTGGGCTAGCGGGAGTGGAAGATACGCAGTATTTT
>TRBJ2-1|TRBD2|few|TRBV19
CASSSGTTSYNEQFF
TGTGCCAGTAGTTCCGGGACTACCTCCTACAATGAGCAGTTCTTC
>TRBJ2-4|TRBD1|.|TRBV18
CASSPRGREEGANIQYF
TGTGCCAGCTCACCACGAGGCAGGGAAGAGGGGGCAAACATTCAGTACTTC
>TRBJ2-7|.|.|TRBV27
CASSSTPSYEQYF
TGTGCCAGCAGTTCCACACCGTCCTACGAGCAGTACTTC
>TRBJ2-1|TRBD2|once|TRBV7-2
CASSHGLAYNEQFF
TGTGCCAGCAGCCACGGACTAGCATACAATGAGCAGTTCTTC
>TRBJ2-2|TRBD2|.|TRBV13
CASSPLKKAGPNTGELFF
TGTGCCAGCAGCCCATTAAAAAAAGCGGGACCGAACACCGGGGAGCTGTTTTTT
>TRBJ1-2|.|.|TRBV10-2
CASTSSRGEGYTF
TGCGCCAGCACCTCGTCACGAGGGGAAGGCTACACCTTC
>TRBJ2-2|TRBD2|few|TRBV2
CASRLAGGGGELFF
TGTGCCAGCCGACTAGCGGGAGGAGGTGGGGAGCTGTTTTTT
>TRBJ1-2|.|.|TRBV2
CASSDSTQGVYGYTF
TGTGCCAGCAGTGACTCGACTCAGGGAGTCTATGGCTACACCTTC
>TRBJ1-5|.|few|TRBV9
CASSVDPAKGQPQHF
TGTGCCAGCAGCGTAGACCCGGCAAAGGGTCAGCCCCAGCATTTT
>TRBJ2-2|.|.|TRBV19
CASREWPGELFF
TGTGCCAGTCGGGAGTGGCCCGGGGAGCTGTTTTTT
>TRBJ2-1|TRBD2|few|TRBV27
CASAGEPGTSSFF
TGTGCCAGCGCGGGGGAGCCCGGGACTAGTTCGTTCTTC
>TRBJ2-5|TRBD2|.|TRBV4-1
CASSLAGGIQETQYF
TGCGCCAGCAGCTTAGCGGGGGGGATCCAAGAGACCCAGTACTTC
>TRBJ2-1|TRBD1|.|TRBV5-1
CASSLEGDRVGNEQFF
TGCGCCAGCAGCTTGGAGGGTGACAGGGTGGGCAATGAGCAGTTCTTC
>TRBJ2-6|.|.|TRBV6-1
CASSELSYSGANVLTF
TGTGCCAGCAGTGAATTGTCGTACTCTGGGGCCAACGTCCTGACTTTC
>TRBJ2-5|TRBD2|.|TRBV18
CASSPPGLAGETQYF
TGTGCCAGCTCACCCCCGGGACTAGCGGGAGAGACCCAGTACTTC
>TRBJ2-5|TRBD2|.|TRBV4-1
CASSQEAVGTSGNQETQYF
TGCGCCAGCAGCCAAGAGGCAGTCGGGACTAGCGGTAACCAAGAGACCCAGTACTTC
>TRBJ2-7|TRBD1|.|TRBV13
CASSWTGSWISEQYF
TGTGCCAGCAGCTGGACAGGGAGCTGGATCTCCGAGCAGTACTTC
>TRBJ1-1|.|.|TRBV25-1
CASIGHQIIKAFF
TGTGCCAGCATAGGACACCAGATTATCAAAGCTTTCTTT
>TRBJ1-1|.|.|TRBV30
CAWSGDESGRVAFF
TGTGCCTGGAGCGGAGACGAATCTGGGCGAGTTGCTTTCTTT
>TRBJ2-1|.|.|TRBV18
CASSPTNYNEQFF
TGTGCCAGCTCACCGACCAACTACAATGAGCAGTTCTTC
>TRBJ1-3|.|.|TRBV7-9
CASSLTAGNTIYF
TGTGCCAGCAGCTTAACAGCTGGAAACACCATATATTTT
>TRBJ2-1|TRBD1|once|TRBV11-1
CASSPGQGSYNEQFF
TGTGCCAGCAGCCCGGGACAGGGATCCTACAATGAGCAGTTCTTC
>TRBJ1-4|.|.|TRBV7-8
CASSPGRGKNEKLFF
TGTGCCAGCAGCCCAGGGCGGGGGAAAAATGAAAAACTGTTTTTT
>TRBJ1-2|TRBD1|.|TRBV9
CASSVGRKQGRETYGYTF
TGTGCCAGCAGCGTAGGGCGAAAACAGGGGAGGGAAACCTATGGCTACACCTTC
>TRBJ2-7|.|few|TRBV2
CASSAGDHRKKYF
TGTGCCAGCAGCGCCGGGGACCACCGAAAAAAGTACTTC
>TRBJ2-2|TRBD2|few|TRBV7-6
CASSSLAGANTGELFF
TGTGCCAGCAGCTCATTAGCGGGGGCGAACACCGGGGAGCTGTTTTTT
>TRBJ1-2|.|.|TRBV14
CASSQGQAGTLNYGYTF
TGTGCCAGCAGCCAAGGCCAGGCAGGGACCCTTAACTATGGCTACACCTTC
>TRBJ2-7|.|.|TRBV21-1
CASRNLDRGPDYEQYF
TGTGCCAGCCGAAATCTCGACAGGGGGCCTGATTACGAGCAGTACTTC
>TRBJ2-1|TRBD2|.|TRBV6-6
CASSYSTSGNNEQFF
TGTGCCAGCAGTTACTCGACTAGCGGGAACAATGAGCAGTTCTTC
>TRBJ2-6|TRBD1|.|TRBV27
CASSFRSGQGIYGANVLTF
TGTGCCAGCAGTTTTCGATCGGGACAGGGGATTTATGGGGCCAACGTCCTGACTTTC
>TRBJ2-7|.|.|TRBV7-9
CASSPGVPSYEQYF
TGTGCCAGCAGCCCGGGCGTTCCCTCCTACGAGCAGTACTTC
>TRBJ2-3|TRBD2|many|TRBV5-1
CASSYSGSTDTQYF
TGCGCCAGCAGCTATAGCGGGAGTACAGATACGCAGTATTTT
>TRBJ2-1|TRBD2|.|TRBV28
CASSQTSGRAVEQFF
TGTGCCAGCAGCCAAACTAGCGGGAGGGCGGTTGAGCAGTTCTTC
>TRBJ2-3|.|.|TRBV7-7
CASSLDQGSDTQYF
TGTGCTAGCAGCTTAGATCAAGGGTCAGATACGCAGTATTTT
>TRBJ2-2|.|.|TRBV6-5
CASSSPGRTNTGELFF
TGTGCCAGCAGTTCCCCCGGGAGAACGAACACCGGGGAGCTGTTTTTT
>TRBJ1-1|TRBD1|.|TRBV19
CASSRTGVGAFF
TGTGCCAGTAGCCGGACAGGGGTGGGGGCTTTCTTT
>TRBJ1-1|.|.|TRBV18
CASSPARATEAFF
TGTGCCAGCTCTCCTGCCCGGGCCACTGAAGCTTTCTTT
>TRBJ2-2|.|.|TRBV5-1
CASSLGGSNTGELFF
TGCGCCAGCAGCTTGGGGGGCTCGAACACCGGGGAGCTGTTTTTT
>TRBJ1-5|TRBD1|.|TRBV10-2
CASSEGTGIQPQHF
TGCGCCAGCAGTGAGGGGACAGGGATTCAGCCCCAGCATTTT
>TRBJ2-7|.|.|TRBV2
CASSEEAGRSPEQYF
TGTGCCAGCAGTGAAGAGGCAGGGAGGTCCCCCGAGCAGTACTTC
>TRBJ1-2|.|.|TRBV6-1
CASSDGATLGGYTF
TGTGCCAGCAGTGATGGGGCGACCCTAGGCGGCTACACCTTC
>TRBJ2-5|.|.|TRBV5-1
CASSSASYQETQYF
TGCGCCAGCAGTTCCGCATCGTACCAAGAGACCCAGTACTTC
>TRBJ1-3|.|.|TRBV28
CASSLGGQWRNTIYF
TGTGCCAGCAGTTTGGGGGGACAATGGAGAAACACCATATATTTT
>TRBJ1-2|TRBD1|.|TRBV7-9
CASSLWDRGDGYTF
TGTGCCAGCAGCTTATGGGACAGGGGGGATGGCTACACCTTC
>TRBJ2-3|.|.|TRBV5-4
CASSLRTVTDTQYF
TGTGCCAGCAGCTTGAGGACAGTCACAGATACGCAGTATTTT